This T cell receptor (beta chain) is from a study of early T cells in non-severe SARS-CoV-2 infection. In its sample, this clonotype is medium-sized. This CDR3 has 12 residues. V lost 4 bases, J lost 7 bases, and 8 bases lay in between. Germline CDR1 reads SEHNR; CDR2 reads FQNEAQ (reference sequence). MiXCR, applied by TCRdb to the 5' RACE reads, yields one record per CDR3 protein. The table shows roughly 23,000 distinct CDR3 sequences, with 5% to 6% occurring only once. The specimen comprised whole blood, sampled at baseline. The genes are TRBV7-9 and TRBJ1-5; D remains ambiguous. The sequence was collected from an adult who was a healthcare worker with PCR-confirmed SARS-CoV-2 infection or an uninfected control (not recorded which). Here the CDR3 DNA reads TGTGCCAGCAGCTACGAAACCCAGCCCCAGCATTTT. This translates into CASSYETQPQHF.